This passage covers 20 T cell receptor beta chains from one sample sequenced in a study of T cell responses to AZD1222 COVID-19 vaccine. Assay used: immunoSEQ multiplex PCR; TCRdb lists only in-frame clones, some missing. This specimen shows around 140,000 clones; the ten leading clones hold 2.2%. The sequencing sample was made of peripheral blood. The origin of the receptors is an adult in good health.

The chain couples TRBV5-1 to TRBJ1-1; D gene ambiguous. V lost 0 bases to trimming and J lost 3 bases, with 6 bases between them. The CDR3 length is 13 residues. From germline, CDR1 is SGHRS and CDR2 YFSETQ. The DNA of the CDR3 is TGCGCCAGCAGCTTGGCCGCGGACACTGAAGCTTTCTTT. Its translation: CASSLAADTEAFF.

The V gene is TRBV19, the J gene TRBJ2-6; D is uncertain. Trimming removed 3 bases from V and 2 bases from J, with 8 bases in between. CDR3 length equals 15 residues. Per the germline V gene, CDR1 is LNHDA and CDR2 is SQIVND (reference sequence). The CDR3 coding sequence is TGTGCCAGTAGTATTGCGTCTACTGGGGCCAACGTCCTGACTTTC. Amino acid sequence: CASSIASTGANVLTF.

The chain links TRBV18 to TRBJ2-5, with 9 positions matching TRBD2. The CDR3 is made up of 15 amino acids. CDR1 and CDR2 (germline): KGHSH, LQKENI. V gave up 4 bases and J gave up 4 bases; unmatched junction bases: 7. CDR3 sequence: CASSRLKAGGETQYF. CDR3 coding DNA: TGTGCCAGCTCACGCCTCAAAGCGGGGGGAGAGACCCAGTACTTC. Supplemented by reference TRBV18 and TRBJ2-5, the full variable domain reads NAGVMQNPRHLVRRRGQEARLRCSPMKGHSHVYWYRQLPEEGLKFMVYLQKENIIDESGMPKERFSAEFPKEGPSILRIQQVVRGDSAAYFCASSRLKAGGETQYFGPGTRLLVL.

The chain carries TRBV9 and TRBJ2-3; D call uncertain. The V gene's germline CDR1 is SGDLS and CDR2 YYNGEE. CDR3 length: 17 amino acids. The V gene lost 0 bases and the J gene lost 2 bases, with 16 bases spanning the gap. CDR3: CASSVASRTPVTDTQYF. The CDR3 bases are TGTGCCAGCAGCGTAGCGTCGAGGACCCCAGTCACAGATACGCAGTATTTT.

The chain combines TRBV7-6 with TRBJ2-7, with TRBD2 matching 7 bases. The CDR3 totals 16 residues. The V segment lost 4 bases and the J segment 1 base; nucleotides outside the gene matches: 10. The germline V gene has CDR1 SGHVS and CDR2 FNYEAQ. CDR3 in amino acids: CASSYLPQGGSYEQYF. As DNA, the CDR3 is TGTGCCAGCAGCTATCTCCCTCAGGGAGGGTCCTACGAGCAGTACTTC.

V gene TRBV10-2 combines with J gene TRBJ2-1; no clear D gene. V was cut by 2 bases and J by 8 bases, with 7 bases left in between. The CDR3 covers 12 residues. Per the germline V gene, CDR1 is WSHSY and CDR2 is SAAADI. The CDR3 spells CASSEVRDEQFF. The CDR3, as DNA: TGCGCCAGCAGTGAGGTACGGGATGAGCAGTTCTTC.

This rearrangement joins TRBV10-1 to TRBJ1-1, with 7 bases lining up with TRBD1. The germline V gene has CDR1 WNHNN and CDR2 SYGVQD (reference sequence). CDR3 size: 20 residues. J gave up 5 bases and V 9 bases, and 30 bases lay outside the gene matches. CDR3 protein: CARGREKKRQGVRFGTEAFF. Here the CDR3 DNA reads TGCGCCAGGGGGAGGGAGAAAAAAAGACAGGGCGTTCGATTTGGGACTGAAGCTTTCTTT.

The genes are TRBV11-3 and TRBJ1-2; 12 bases align to TRBD1. Germline V lookup: CDR1 SGHNT, CDR2 YENEEA. This CDR3 has 15 amino acids. V was clipped by 5 bases and J by 8 bases; unmatched bases: 9. CDR3 region: CASSQPGQGAFGYTF. The CDR3 bases are TGTGCCAGCAGCCAGCCGGGACAGGGGGCTTTCGGCTACACCTTC.

In DNA form, the CDR3 reads TGTGCCACCAGCAGCGGAGCGGGGGGGTACAATGAGCAGTTCTTC. Translating gives CATSSGAGGYNEQFF. J is TRBJ2-1 and V is TRBV15, with 10 nucleotides matching TRBD2. V gave up 3 bases and J gave up 4 bases; unmatched junction bases: 3. Germline CDR1 LNHNV, CDR2 YYDKDF (reference sequence). The CDR3 extends over 15 amino acids.

The rearrangement links TRBV30 to TRBJ1-4, with unresolved D. The CDR3 is made up of 14 amino acids. V was trimmed by 1 base and J by 12 bases, leaving 18 bases between them. Germline CDR1 GTSNPN, CDR2 SVGIG (reference sequence). The CDR3 DNA follows: TGTGCCTGGAGTGCCTCCTTGGTCGGCGCGGAACTGTTTTTT. This sequence encodes CAWSASLVGAELFF.

The chain is built from TRBV4-1 and TRBJ2-1; unclear D gene. CDR1 and CDR2 from the germline V gene are MGHRA and YSYEKL. This CDR3 is built from 17 residues. The V end lost 3 bases, the J end lost 0 bases, and 15 bases lay between the germline ends. The DNA for the CDR3 is TGCGCCAGCAGCCATCCCCCTAGGGAATTCTCCTACAATGAGCAGTTCTTC. This translates into CASSHPPREFSYNEQFF.

V is TRBV10-3 and J is TRBJ1-6, with a possible D match to TRBD1 (5 bases). The CDR3 covers 14 residues. From germline, CDR1 is ENHRY and CDR2 SYGVKD. Trimming shortened V by 2 bases and J by 10 bases, and 12 bases separated the two germline ends. Here the CDR3 DNA reads TGTGCCATCAGTGAGGGCATGGGGGACTCACCCCTCCACTTT. As protein: CAISEGMGDSPLHF.

V usage is TRBV5-1 and J usage is TRBJ2-2; possible D gene TRBD1, 6 bases. Germline V CDR1 and CDR2: SGHRS, YFSETQ. Trimming removed 3 bases from V and 3 bases from J, with 9 bases in between. The CDR3 consists of 14 residues. CDR3 nucleotide sequence: TGCGCCAGCAGCTGGGGGCGGGACACCGGGGAGCTGTTTTTT. The encoded protein is CASSWGRDTGELFF.

The CDR3 loop is CSASGGGWGGSNTEAFF. As DNA, the CDR3 is TGCAGTGCTAGTGGAGGGGGATGGGGGGGCTCAAACACTGAAGCTTTCTTT. The V and J genes are TRBV20-1 and TRBJ1-1; possibly TRBD1 for D (6 bases). The germline V gene has CDR1 DFQATT and CDR2 SNEGSKA (reference sequence). The CDR3 has 17 residues. The germline V and J ends were trimmed by 3 bases and 2 bases, with 22 bases remaining between them.

In nucleotides, the CDR3 is TGTGCCAGCAGCTTAGGAGGCAGCGAAGGGTACGAGCAGTACTTC. It specifies CASSLGGSEGYEQYF. J is TRBJ2-7 and V is TRBV7-2; D gene ambiguous. Germline values: CDR1 SGHTA, CDR2 FQGNSA. The CDR3 sequence is 15 residues long. Trimming removed 1 base from V and 4 bases from J, with 14 bases in between. The variable domain in full, with the rest retrieved from reference TRBV7-2 and TRBJ2-7, is GAGVSQSPSNKVTEKGKDVELRCDPISGHTALYWYRQSLGQGLEFLIYFQGNSAPDKSGLPSDRFSAERTGGSVSTLTIQRTQQEDSAVYLCASSLGGSEGYEQYFGPGTRLTVT.

The chain recombines TRBV5-1 with TRBJ2-7; 7 nucleotides match TRBD1. Germline CDR1 SGHRS, CDR2 YFSETQ. Losses at the gene ends were 8 bases for V and 1 base for J; bases not matched to a gene: 6. The CDR3 loop spans 13 amino acids. The CDR3 DNA follows: TGCGCCAGTGGAAGGGACAGTTCCTACGAGCAGTACTTC. It is translated as CASGRDSSYEQYF.

This chain connects TRBV12-5 to TRBJ2-2; D is ambiguous. CDR1 and CDR2 from the germline V gene are LGHNT and FRNRAP. V lost 0 bases, J lost 6 bases, and 14 bases lay in between. The CDR3 spans 16 residues. As DNA, the CDR3 is TGTGCTAGTGGTTTGGTACTTGTGGGATGGGCCGGGGAGCTGTTTTTT. Its protein product is CASGLVLVGWAGELFF.

The rearrangement uses TRBV11-3 and TRBJ1-4; TRBD1 matches 7 bases. J lost 8 bases, V lost 5 bases, and 11 bases had no gene match. CDR3 length equals 15 residues. The germline gives CDR1 SGHNT, CDR2 YENEEA. CDR3 in amino acids: CASSRRQGIMEKLFF. DNA for the CDR3: TGTGCCAGCAGCCGCCGACAGGGAATAATGGAAAAACTGTTTTTT.

This CDR3 is CASSPFTGDSSYNSPLHF. As DNA, the CDR3 is TGTGCCAGCAGTCCCTTTACAGGCGACAGCTCCTATAATTCACCCCTCCACTTT. This sequence joins TRBV6-6 and TRBJ1-6; D is possibly TRBD1 (5 bases). The CDR3 is 18 amino acids. Trimming removed 5 bases at V and 0 bases at J, with 17 bases between. Looked up from germline, CDR1 is MNHNY and CDR2 is SVGAGI (reference sequence).

This chain uses TRBV6-4 with TRBJ2-7, with TRBD1 identical over 9 bases. The CDR3 covers 19 residues. Germline CDR1 reads MRHNA; CDR2 reads SNTAGT. V shed 7 bases, J shed 0 bases, and the junction held 19 bases outside the gene matches. This CDR3 is CASNLPGQGKSPFSYEQYF. CDR3 in DNA: TGTGCCAGCAACCTCCCGGGACAGGGTAAAAGTCCGTTCTCCTACGAGCAGTACTTC.